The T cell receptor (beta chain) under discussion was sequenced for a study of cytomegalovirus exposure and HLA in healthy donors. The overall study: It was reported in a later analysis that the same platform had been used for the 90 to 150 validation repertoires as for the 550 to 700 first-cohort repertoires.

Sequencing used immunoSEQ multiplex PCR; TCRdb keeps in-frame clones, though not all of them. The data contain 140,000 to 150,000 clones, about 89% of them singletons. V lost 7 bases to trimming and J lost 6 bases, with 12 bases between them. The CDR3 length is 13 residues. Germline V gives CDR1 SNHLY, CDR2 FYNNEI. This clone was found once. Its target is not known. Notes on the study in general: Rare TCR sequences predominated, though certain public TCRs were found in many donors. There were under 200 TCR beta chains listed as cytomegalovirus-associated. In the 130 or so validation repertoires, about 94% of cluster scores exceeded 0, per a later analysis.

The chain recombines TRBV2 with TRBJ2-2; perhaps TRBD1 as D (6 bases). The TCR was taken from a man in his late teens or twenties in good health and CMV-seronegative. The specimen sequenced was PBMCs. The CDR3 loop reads CASTPRGAGELFF. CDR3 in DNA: TGTGCCAGCACCCCCAGGGGTGCCGGGGAGCTGTTTTTT.